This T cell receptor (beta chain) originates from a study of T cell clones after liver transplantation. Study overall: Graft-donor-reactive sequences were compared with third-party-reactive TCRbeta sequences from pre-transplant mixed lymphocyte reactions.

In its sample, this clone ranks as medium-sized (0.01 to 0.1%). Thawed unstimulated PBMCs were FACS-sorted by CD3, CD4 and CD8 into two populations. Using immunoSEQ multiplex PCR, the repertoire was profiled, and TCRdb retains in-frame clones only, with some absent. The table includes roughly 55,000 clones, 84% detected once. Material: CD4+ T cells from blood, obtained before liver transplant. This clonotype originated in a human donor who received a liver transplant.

Here the CDR3 reads CASSLNGLADRNTGELFF. The CDR3 DNA follows: TGTGCCAGCAGTCTTAACGGACTAGCGGACAGAAACACCGGGGAGCTGTTTTTT. This chain uses TRBV28 with TRBJ2-2; 10 nucleotides agree with TRBD2. Germline V CDR1 and CDR2: MDHEN, SYDVKM. The CDR3 totals 18 residues. With V trimmed by 5 bases and J by 2 bases, 11 bases remained unmatched.